A selection of T cell receptor beta chains follows, all from one sample in a study of T cells after yellow fever vaccination. TCRdb analysed the 5' RACE reads with MiXCR anew, one entry per CDR3 protein. This table holds some 200,000 distinct CDR3 sequences, roughly 11% found once. This sample comprised CD8+ T cells sorted from PBMCs, obtained 15 days after the yellow fever booster vaccination. The receptors were sampled from a man aged 18-30 years who received the YFV17D yellow fever vaccine. Both conserved end residues are part of each CDR3. The order of the fields is CDR3 protein, CDR3 DNA, J gene, V gene, D gene, CDR3 length, clone size. A D gene is named only where the DNA matches it firmly. Rows may omit the clone size; those that give it use once, few, many or a size class.

cdr3_aa: CASSPLPGGF
cdr3_nt: TGCGCCAGCAGCCCGTTACCCGGGGGCTTT
j_call: TRBJ1-1
v_call: TRBV4-3
d_call: .
cdr3_length: 10
clone_size: few

cdr3_aa: CASSQGTGTGQPQHF
cdr3_nt: TGCGCCAGCAGCCAGGGGACAGGGACGGGCCAGCCCCAGCATTTT
j_call: TRBJ1-5
v_call: TRBV4-3
d_call: TRBD1
cdr3_length: 15
clone_size: .

cdr3_aa: CASSSPRGPNTEAFF
cdr3_nt: TGTGCCAGCAGCAGCCCTAGGGGTCCGAACACTGAAGCTTTCTTT
j_call: TRBJ1-1
v_call: TRBV9
d_call: .
cdr3_length: 15
clone_size: .

cdr3_aa: CASSSSHYNEQFF
cdr3_nt: TGTGCCAGCAGCAGCTCACACTACAATGAGCAGTTCTTC
j_call: TRBJ2-1
v_call: TRBV9
d_call: .
cdr3_length: 13
clone_size: few

cdr3_aa: CASSEPGATEAFF
cdr3_nt: TGTGCCAGCAGTGAACCGGGAGCCACTGAAGCTTTCTTT
j_call: TRBJ1-1
v_call: TRBV25-1
d_call: .
cdr3_length: 13
clone_size: .

cdr3_aa: CASSPLRQSEQFF
cdr3_nt: TGTGCCAGCAGTCCCCTCAGACAGAGTGAGCAGTTCTTC
j_call: TRBJ2-1
v_call: TRBV28
d_call: .
cdr3_length: 13
clone_size: many

cdr3_aa: CASSLELVHQYF
cdr3_nt: TGTGCCAGCAGCTTAGAGTTGGTCCACCAGTACTTC
j_call: TRBJ2-5
v_call: TRBV7-9
d_call: .
cdr3_length: 12
clone_size: few

cdr3_aa: CASSLGPGTTNTGELFF
cdr3_nt: TGCGCCAGCAGCTTGGGACCCGGGACAACGAACACCGGGGAGCTGTTTTTT
j_call: TRBJ2-2
v_call: TRBV5-1
d_call: .
cdr3_length: 17
clone_size: many

cdr3_aa: CSVPPRYTF
cdr3_nt: TGCAGCGTCCCCCCCCGCTACACCTTC
j_call: TRBJ1-2
v_call: TRBV29-1
d_call: .
cdr3_length: 9
clone_size: few

cdr3_aa: CASSPRTDVPEGYTF
cdr3_nt: TGTGCCAGCTCACCTCGGACAGACGTCCCGGAGGGCTACACCTTC
j_call: TRBJ1-2
v_call: TRBV18
d_call: .
cdr3_length: 15
clone_size: .

cdr3_aa: CSATIAGGNNNEQFF
cdr3_nt: TGCAGTGCTACCATAGCGGGGGGGAACAACAATGAGCAGTTCTTC
j_call: TRBJ2-1
v_call: TRBV20-1
d_call: TRBD2
cdr3_length: 15
clone_size: medium-sized

cdr3_aa: CASSFRDKNTGELFF
cdr3_nt: TGTGCCAGCAGCTTCAGGGACAAGAACACCGGGGAGCTGTTTTTT
j_call: TRBJ2-2
v_call: TRBV7-9
d_call: .
cdr3_length: 15
clone_size: few

cdr3_aa: CATSQGGNQPQHF
cdr3_nt: TGTGCCACCAGCCAAGGGGGCAATCAGCCCCAGCATTTT
j_call: TRBJ1-5
v_call: TRBV15
d_call: .
cdr3_length: 13
clone_size: few

cdr3_aa: CASSPREQASYEQYF
cdr3_nt: TGTGCCAGCTCACCAAGGGAACAGGCATCCTACGAGCAGTACTTC
j_call: TRBJ2-7
v_call: TRBV18
d_call: .
cdr3_length: 15
clone_size: few

cdr3_aa: CASSVGVPTSNTGELFF
cdr3_nt: TGTGCCAGCAGTGTGGGGGTTCCGACTTCGAACACCGGGGAGCTGTTTTTT
j_call: TRBJ2-2
v_call: TRBV2
d_call: .
cdr3_length: 17
clone_size: .

cdr3_aa: CSVRGSGANVLTF
cdr3_nt: TGCAGCGTTCGAGGCTCTGGGGCCAACGTCCTGACTTTC
j_call: TRBJ2-6
v_call: TRBV29-1
d_call: .
cdr3_length: 13
clone_size: .

cdr3_aa: CSIPGLVSDTQYF
cdr3_nt: TGCAGCATCCCGGGACTAGTCTCTGATACGCAGTATTTT
j_call: TRBJ2-3
v_call: TRBV29-1
d_call: TRBD2
cdr3_length: 13
clone_size: few

cdr3_aa: CASSLFPSGGAPQETQYF
cdr3_nt: TGCGCCAGCAGCTTGTTCCCTAGCGGGGGGGCCCCTCAAGAGACCCAGTACTTC
j_call: TRBJ2-5
v_call: TRBV5-1
d_call: TRBD2
cdr3_length: 18
clone_size: few

cdr3_aa: CASSQGSARGNEQFF
cdr3_nt: TGCGCCAGCAGCCAAGGGTCTGCCAGGGGCAATGAGCAGTTCTTC
j_call: TRBJ2-1
v_call: TRBV4-3
d_call: .
cdr3_length: 15
clone_size: .

cdr3_aa: CASSVGDRVYEQYF
cdr3_nt: TGTGCCAGCAGCGTAGGGGACAGGGTCTACGAGCAGTACTTC
j_call: TRBJ2-7
v_call: TRBV9
d_call: TRBD1
cdr3_length: 14
clone_size: .

cdr3_aa: CASSLAVEQGARGYTF
cdr3_nt: TGTGCCAGCAGCTTAGCGGTAGAACAGGGGGCAAGAGGCTACACCTTC
j_call: TRBJ1-2
v_call: TRBV7-9
d_call: TRBD1
cdr3_length: 16
clone_size: .

cdr3_aa: CASSLGEAYEQYF
cdr3_nt: TGTGCCAGCAGTTTGGGCGAAGCCTACGAGCAGTACTTC
j_call: TRBJ2-7
v_call: TRBV12-3/TRBV12-4
d_call: .
cdr3_length: 13
clone_size: .

cdr3_aa: CASSYPRASGNTGELFF
cdr3_nt: TGTGCCAGCAGTTACCCTCGGGCTAGCGGGAACACCGGGGAGCTGTTTTTT
j_call: TRBJ2-2
v_call: TRBV6-2/TRBV6-3
d_call: TRBD2
cdr3_length: 17
clone_size: .

cdr3_aa: CSARDPQGPLADTQYF
cdr3_nt: TGCAGTGCTAGAGATCCCCAGGGGCCGTTGGCAGATACGCAGTATTTT
j_call: TRBJ2-3
v_call: TRBV20-1
d_call: .
cdr3_length: 16
clone_size: few

cdr3_aa: CASSQALAGRAKNIQYF
cdr3_nt: TGCGCCAGCAGCCAAGCTCTAGCGGGGAGAGCCAAAAACATTCAGTACTTC
j_call: TRBJ2-4
v_call: TRBV4-3
d_call: TRBD2
cdr3_length: 17
clone_size: .

cdr3_aa: CASSQATSGGPYGYTF
cdr3_nt: TGCGCCAGCAGCCAAGCGACCTCAGGGGGGCCCTATGGCTACACCTTC
j_call: TRBJ1-2
v_call: TRBV4-3
d_call: TRBD1
cdr3_length: 16
clone_size: .

cdr3_aa: CASTSALEAFF
cdr3_nt: TGTGCCAGCACCTCGGCCCTTGAAGCTTTCTTT
j_call: TRBJ1-1
v_call: TRBV6-2/TRBV6-3
d_call: .
cdr3_length: 11
clone_size: few

cdr3_aa: CASRGLAAAQYF
cdr3_nt: TGTGCCAGCAGAGGACTGGCCGCGGCCCAGTACTTC
j_call: TRBJ2-5
v_call: TRBV27
d_call: .
cdr3_length: 12
clone_size: few